This T cell receptor (beta chain) was recovered during a study of neurological immune-mediated disorders. This clonotype has a count of ten or more. Deletions cut 1 base from V and 4 bases from J, with 6 bases between. The CDR3 consists of 14 residues. The V gene's germline CDR1 is SGHRS and CDR2 YFSETQ. The cDNA came from 5'RACE with 10-nucleotide random UMIs. MiXCR was run by TCRdb on the 5' RACE reads, yielding one entry per CDR3 protein. The data show some 87,000 distinct CDR3 sequences, less than 15% seen once. Time point here: longitudinal time-point 2. The chain has TRBV5-1 and TRBJ1-6, with a weak D call TRBD1 (6 bases). The receptor comes from a female donor with HTLV-1-associated myelopathy (HAM/TSP). Material: PBMCs. CDR3 residues: CASSLTGYNSPLHF. The CDR3 nucleotides are TGCGCCAGCAGCTTGACAGGGTATAATTCACCCCTCCACTTT.